This T cell receptor (beta chain) stems from a study of blood T cell repertoires in COVID-19. Turning to the study itself: Nucleic acid was either cDNA or gDNA, and it came from T cells, B-cell-depleted T cells, or PBMCs.

V dropped 5 bases and J dropped 3; count of bases not matched to a gene: 13. This CDR3 spans 17 amino acids. Germline V gene lookup returns CDR1 SEHNR and CDR2 FQNEAQ (reference sequence). In the original processing: By means of reference gene primer amplification, nucleated cell counts were estimated. Using immunoSEQ multiplex PCR, the repertoire was profiled, and TCRdb retains in-frame clones only, with some absent. V and J calls and clone size are as listed in that table; D and trimming were resolved from the DNA. The data show some 140,000 clones, with around 80% seen just once and roughly 13% held by the top ten.

The chain links TRBV7-9 to TRBJ2-1; 7 bases fit TRBD2. The clonotype originates from a man older than 75 with acute or convalescent COVID-19. Sample: peripheral blood. CDR3 in amino acids: CASSAPEGRGNYNEQFF. The CDR3 region has the DNA TGTGCCAGCAGCGCTCCCGAAGGGCGGGGGAACTACAATGAGCAGTTCTTC.